This T cell receptor (beta chain) was found in a study of OX40 agonist ivuxolimab in advanced cancers. The protocol was immunoSEQ multiplex PCR, while the TCRdb copy is restricted to in-frame clones and leaves out a portion. Here the sample spans tens of thousands of clones, about 81% being singletons. This clone has just a few counts. Trimming pared 6 bases from V and 1 base from J, leaving 9 bases between. Germline V lookup: CDR1 MDHEN, CDR2 SYDVKM. CDR3 length equals 13 residues. The sample was CD4+ or CD8+ T cells sorted from blood, taken in a trial of the OX40 agonist ivuxolimab. The receptor comes from an adult with an advanced solid tumor such as melanoma, head and neck, liver or kidney cancer. This rearrangement joins TRBV28 to TRBJ1-2; D gene ambiguous. In nucleotides, the CDR3 is TGTGCCAGCAGGGTAGGGCTTAACTATGGCTACACCTTC. Its protein is CASRVGLNYGYTF.